One and the same sample provided the 26 T cell receptor beta chains below, sequenced in a study of CXCR3-negative and CXCR3-positive naive CD8 T cells (dated by TCRdb to between 2019 and 2020). The investigation overall reported the following: TRB CDR3s from CXCR3-positive naive cells showed higher hydrophobicity (lower Kidera factor 4), lower energy, and higher strength and volume indices than CXCR3-negative naive cells.

These receptors have no known antigen. TCRdb shows the sequencer as NextSeq 550. The Human TCR Profiling Kit (MiLaboratory) was used to prepare UMI-labeled 5' RACE TRB cDNA libraries. TCRdb reprocessed the reads, reporting each CDR3 protein sequence once and no DNA. The table kept for this sample lists about 86,000 distinct CDR3 sequences. The ten largest make up around 0.82% of the sample. Sequencing used naive CXCR3+ CD8+ T cells from blood. The cell subset or site label, as the study defines it: CD45RO-CCR7+CD27+CD95- naive CD8+ T cells expressing CXCR3 (TNR3+). These receptors were obtained from a human donor in good health. Some clones in this sample may be carry-over from other donors' samples.

This rearrangement joins TRBV5-1 to TRBJ2-3. Germline-derived CDR1 and CDR2 are SGHRS and YFSETQ. This CDR3 is built from 15 residues. This CDR3 is CASSPDGVWADTQYF.

The rearrangement joins TRBV19 to TRBJ2-1; TCRdb lists TRBD1, though no DNA is available to test this call. CDR1 is LNHDA, CDR2 SQIVND, per germline (reference sequence). The CDR3 runs to 13 residues. This chain's CDR3 is CAISDRLLAEQFF.

The CDR3 protein is CSVDWVGRPNTEAFF. The chain carries TRBV29-1 and TRBJ1-1; the D call from TCRdb, TRBD1, cannot be confirmed without DNA. The CDR3 is 15 residues long. Germline V gene sequence: CDR1 SQVTM, CDR2 ANQGSEA.

This rearrangement joins TRBV5-5 to TRBJ2-1; with no DNA, the TCRdb D assignment of TRBD1 cannot be verified. CDR1 is SGHKS and CDR2 is YYEKEE in the germline V gene (reference sequence). The CDR3 loop spans 16 amino acids. The CDR3 protein is CASSLEGGSSYNEQFF. Based on the CDR3 plus reference TRBV5-5 and TRBJ2-1, the full variable domain is DAGVTQSPTHLIKTRGQQVTLRCSPISGHKSVSWYQQVLGQGPQFIFQYYEKEERGRGNFPDRFSARQFPNYSSELNVNALLLGDSALYLCASSLEGGSSYNEQFFGPGTRLTVL.

The chain has TRBV12-3 or TRBV12-4 and TRBJ2-3; TCRdb gives TRBD2 as the D gene, but with no DNA this cannot be confirmed. The CDR3 extends over 15 amino acids. The CDR3: CASRKGRPSTDTQYF.

This sequence joins TRBV6-4 and TRBJ2-3; TCRdb's D gene call, TRBD2, goes unchecked for lack of DNA. The V gene's germline CDR1 is MRHNA and CDR2 SNTAGT. This CDR3 spans 16 amino acids. CDR3 residues: CASSSSGTSAADTQYF.

V gene TRBV5-1 combines with J gene TRBJ1-1. Germline V gene data show CDR1 as SGHRS and CDR2 as YFSETQ. The CDR3 loop spans 12 amino acids. The chain's CDR3 is CASSLRDTEAFF.

The chain's CDR3 is CATSDYSLLAGDNEQFF. The genes are TRBV24-1 and TRBJ2-1; TCRdb selects TRBD2, and the lack of DNA leaves this call unchecked. The CDR3 extends over 17 amino acids. Germline CDR1 and CDR2: KGHDR and SFDVKD.

This chain uses TRBV6-1 with TRBJ2-1; TCRdb indicates TRBD2, and absent DNA this call remains unverified. The CDR3 is 13 residues long. Per the germline V gene, CDR1 is MNHNS and CDR2 is SASEGT. The chain's CDR3 is CASSEVVGDEQFF.

The rearrangement links TRBV9 to TRBJ1-1; as DNA is missing, the TRBD1 call by TCRdb cannot be tested. Germline CDR1 reads SGDLS; CDR2 reads YYNGEE. CDR3 size: 15 residues. CDR3 residues: CASSGTGEMNTEAFF.

This chain connects TRBV24-1 to TRBJ2-7; TCRdb's D call of TRBD1 is untestable without DNA. The CDR3 length is 13 residues. CDR1 and CDR2 from the germline V gene are KGHDR and SFDVKD. CDR3 residues: CATSVRDNDEQYF.

The CDR3 sequence: CASSPPGTNNEQFF. The genes are TRBV28 and TRBJ2-1; with no DNA, the TCRdb D assignment of TRBD1 cannot be verified. The germline gives CDR1 MDHEN, CDR2 SYDVKM. The CDR3 is made up of 14 amino acids. Supplemented by reference TRBV28 and TRBJ2-1, the full variable domain reads DVKVTQSSRYLVKRTGEKVFLECVQDMDHENMFWYRQDPGLGLRLIYFSYDVKMKEKGDIPEGYSVSREKKERFSLILESASTNQTSMYLCASSPPGTNNEQFFGPGTRLTVL.

The rearrangement links TRBV6-6 to TRBJ2-3. Per the germline V gene, CDR1 is MNHNY and CDR2 is SVGAGI (reference sequence). This CDR3 spans 12 amino acids. The CDR3: CASDSGTDTQYF.

The chain is built from TRBV7-2 and TRBJ1-1; TCRdb names TRBD1, which stays unverified in the absence of DNA. The CDR3 is made up of 17 amino acids. Germline-derived CDR1 and CDR2 are SGHTA and FQGNSA. CDR3 residues: CASSFLQGATVNTEAFF.

The CDR3 loop is CASSFLDRGTNEKLFF. The chain recombines TRBV28 with TRBJ1-4; checking the TCRdb D call of TRBD1 is not possible without DNA. There are 16 residues in the CDR3. Germline lookup yields CDR1 MDHEN and CDR2 SYDVKM.

This chain uses TRBV7-9 with TRBJ2-3. Germline values: CDR1 SEHNR, CDR2 FQNEAQ (reference sequence). The CDR3 spans 13 residues. The CDR3 reads CASTNDGTDTQYF.

The chain recombines TRBV2 with TRBJ2-5. CDR1 is SNHLY, CDR2 FYNNEI, per germline. The CDR3 extends over 13 amino acids. The CDR3 sequence: CASSDGLQETQYF.

The V call is TRBV27, the J call TRBJ2-2; the D call from TCRdb, TRBD1, cannot be confirmed without DNA. Looked up from germline, CDR1 is MNHEY and CDR2 is SMNVEV (reference sequence). The CDR3 loop spans 14 amino acids. The CDR3: CASSLDLQGGELFF.

V usage is TRBV5-5 and J usage is TRBJ2-1. The CDR3 extends over 17 amino acids. The V gene's germline CDR1 is SGHKS and CDR2 YYEKEE (reference sequence). CDR3 sequence reads: CASRFGTLWEDYNEQFF. The variable domain in full, completed from reference TRBV5-5 and TRBJ2-1, reads DAGVTQSPTHLIKTRGQQVTLRCSPISGHKSVSWYQQVLGQGPQFIFQYYEKEERGRGNFPDRFSARQFPNYSSELNVNALLLGDSALYLCASRFGTLWEDYNEQFFGPGTRLTVL.

The rearrangement joins TRBV15 to TRBJ2-6; checking the TCRdb D call of TRBD2 is not possible without DNA. Germline values: CDR1 LNHNV, CDR2 YYDKDF (reference sequence). The CDR3 spans 15 residues. The CDR3 protein is CASGRESSGANVLTF.

The V gene is TRBV29-1, the J gene TRBJ2-7. CDR1 and CDR2 from the germline V gene are SQVTM and ANQGSEA. The CDR3 consists of 13 residues. This chain's CDR3 is CSVVPGTSYEQYF.

The chain employs TRBV13 and TRBJ2-7; the TRBD2 assignment by TCRdb is unverifiable without DNA. In germline, CDR1 is PRHDT, CDR2 FYEKMQ (reference sequence). The CDR3 sequence is 15 residues long. This CDR3 is CASSSYGTSGNEQYF.

This rearrangement joins TRBV3-1 to TRBJ2-1. The CDR3 has 13 residues. Looked up from germline, CDR1 is LGHDT and CDR2 is YNNKEL (reference sequence). The CDR3 loop is CASSQAAKVEQFF.

The chain links TRBV28 to TRBJ2-7. Germline V gene sequence: CDR1 MDHEN, CDR2 SYDVKM. The CDR3 is 12 residues long. The CDR3 here is CASSLSAYEQYF.

This chain joins TRBV7-2 and TRBJ2-5; TCRdb's D call, TRBD2, is unchecked because there is no DNA. The CDR3 is made up of 16 amino acids. Per the germline V gene, CDR1 is SGHTA and CDR2 is FQGNSA. The CDR3 is CASSLVGSGAGETQYF.

This chain links TRBV5-4 with TRBJ2-3. The CDR3 contains 14 residues. CDR1 is SGHNT and CDR2 is YYREEE in the germline V gene (reference sequence). Here the CDR3 reads CASSLGRGTDTQYF.